One sample yielded the 13 T cell receptor beta chains listed below, sequenced in a study of blood T cells in healthy people across ages. Primers used in a second PCR of roughly 6 to 11 cycles were a sample-barcoded 5' primer and a J-beta primer mix. Via MiXCR, TCRdb re-called the 5' RACE reads, giving one row per CDR3 protein. The sample includes roughly 800,000 distinct CDR3 sequences, around 25% of them seen just once. This same sample was also part of a study on T cells of mothers and their children.

What was sequenced was blood. These receptors all come from a boy between 5 and 17 years old in good health.

The genes are TRBV7-6 and TRBJ1-1; 7 nucleotides align to TRBD1. This CDR3 is 17 amino acids long. Germline values: CDR1 SGHVS, CDR2 FNYEAQ. After removal of 5 bases from V and 2 bases from J, the junction contained 14 bases not matched to a gene. The CDR3 region has the DNA TGTGCCAGCAGCCCTTTCCGGGACAGTGTGCTAAACACTGAAGCTTTCTTT. Translating gives CASSPFRDSVLNTEAFF.

The V and J genes are TRBV10-1 and TRBJ2-4, with 8 bases aligning to TRBD2. The J segment lost 14 bases and the V segment lost 3 bases, leaving 3 bases of the junction unmatched. This CDR3 is 11 amino acids long. The germline CDR1 and CDR2 sequences are WNHNN and SYGVQD (reference sequence). In DNA, the CDR3 is TGCGCCAGCAGTGAACTAGCGGCGGAGTACTTC. It encodes CASSELAAEYF.

The chain uses TRBV3-1 and TRBJ2-2; TRBD1 agrees at 7 bases. The CDR3 has 15 amino acids. Germline V CDR1 and CDR2: LGHDT, YNNKEL (reference sequence). Trimming removed 1 base from V and 1 base from J; junction bases left unmatched: 0. The CDR3 protein is CASSQGTGNTGELFF. CDR3 in DNA: TGTGCCAGCAGCCAAGGGACAGGGAACACCGGGGAGCTGTTTTTT.

The genes are TRBV25-1 and TRBJ2-1; tentatively, D is TRBD2 (6 bases). V lost 1 base and J lost 7, with 14 bases in between. Germline V lookup: CDR1 MGHDK, CDR2 SYGVNS. This CDR3 comprises 15 residues. CDR3 loop: CASSELFGGLNEQFF. The CDR3 coding sequence is TGTGCCAGCAGTGAATTGTTCGGGGGATTAAATGAGCAGTTCTTC.

This clonotype came up a few times. This chain connects TRBV6-5 to TRBJ1-1; D remains unclear. The CDR3 contains 14 residues. Germline V gene lookup returns CDR1 MNHEY and CDR2 SVGAGI. V was cut by 7 bases and J by 4 bases, with 16 bases left in between. The CDR3 is CASTRGAMGTEAFF. The CDR3 DNA reads TGTGCCAGCACCCGGGGAGCTATGGGCACTGAAGCTTTCTTT.

There are a few counts of this clonotype. This chain links TRBV7-3 with TRBJ1-6, with 7 bases aligning to TRBD1. V gave up 0 bases and J gave up 9 bases; unmatched junction bases: 5. This CDR3 spans 15 amino acids. Germline CDR1 is SGHTA and CDR2 is FQGTGA. CDR3 in DNA: TGTGCCAGCAGCTTAACCTCAGGGGGGGGTTCACCCCTCCACTTT. Protein: CASSLTSGGGSPLHF.

V and J are TRBV29-1 and TRBJ2-1; D uncertain. The CDR3 is 16 amino acids. CDR1 SQVTM and CDR2 ANQGSEA come from the germline V gene. V lost 2 bases to trimming and J lost 4 bases, with 18 bases between them. CDR3 sequence (DNA): TGCAGCGTTGAATGGGTAGCCAAGACCTCTTACAATGAGCAGTTCTTC. This gives the protein CSVEWVAKTSYNEQFF.

The CDR3 DNA follows: TGCGCCAGCAGGATAGGGGAGTCCATACTCTACGAGCAGTACTTC. The encoded protein is CASRIGESILYEQYF. The V and J genes are TRBV4-1 and TRBJ2-5; D possibly uses TRBD1 or TRBD2 (5 bases each). Near its end, the DNA agrees better with TRBJ2-7, so the J call may be wrong. The germline V gene encodes CDR1 MGHRA and CDR2 YSYEKL. The CDR3 loop spans 15 amino acids.

This clonotype was seen a handful of times. The chain combines TRBV5-6 with TRBJ1-5; 7 nucleotides line up with TRBD1. The CDR3 length is 15 residues. J was trimmed by 9 bases and V by 2 bases; bases with no gene match: 11. The V gene's germline CDR1 is SGHDT and CDR2 YYEEEE. The CDR3 spells CASSFKGADGRPQHF. CDR3 nucleotide sequence: TGTGCCAGCAGCTTCAAGGGGGCCGATGGACGGCCCCAGCATTTT.

There are a few counts of this clonotype. V usage is TRBV5-5 and J usage is TRBJ2-2; tentatively, D is TRBD1 (6 bases). V dropped 5 bases and J dropped 7 bases, with 21 bases sitting between them. The CDR3 contains 16 residues. Germline V gives CDR1 SGHKS, CDR2 YYEKEE (reference sequence). The CDR3 region is CASSTSGLGAFGELFF. DNA for the CDR3: TGTGCCAGCAGTACCTCCGGGTTGGGGGCTTTCGGGGAGCTGTTTTTT. Supplemented by reference TRBV5-5 and TRBJ2-2, the full variable domain reads DAGVTQSPTHLIKTRGQQVTLRCSPISGHKSVSWYQQVLGQGPQFIFQYYEKEERGRGNFPDRFSARQFPNYSSELNVNALLLGDSALYLCASSTSGLGAFGELFFGEGSRLTVL.

This chain connects TRBV29-1 to TRBJ1-1, with a tentative D call TRBD1 (5 bases). The V end lost 7 bases, the J end lost 10 bases, and 19 bases lay between the germline ends. The CDR3 is made up of 12 amino acids. The V gene's germline CDR1 is SQVTM and CDR2 ANQGSEA. CDR3 region: CSAIGGVMGAFF. The DNA for the CDR3 is TGCAGCGCTATTGGAGGGGTTATGGGAGCTTTCTTT.

This clonotype was counted between two and nine times. The chain recombines TRBV5-1 with TRBJ1-5, with D possibly TRBD1 on 5 matching bases. The CDR3 sequence is 13 residues long. CDR1 and CDR2 (germline): SGHRS, YFSETQ. Trimming left V 0 bases short and J 7 bases short, with 8 bases between. This CDR3 reads CASSLEGEQPQHF. CDR3 nucleotide sequence: TGCGCCAGCAGCTTGGAAGGGGAACAGCCCCAGCATTTT.

This chain connects TRBV6-1 to TRBJ2-7; 8 nucleotides align to TRBD1. Per the germline V gene, CDR1 is MNHNS and CDR2 is SASEGT. Trimming removed 5 bases from V and 4 bases from J; junction bases left unmatched: 13. The CDR3 has 16 residues. The CDR3: CASSPRGGQGAYEQYF. CDR3 sequence (DNA): TGTGCCAGCAGTCCCCGTGGGGGGCAGGGGGCGTACGAGCAGTACTTC.